A single sample is the source of the 14 T cell receptor beta chains below, sequenced in a study of a mutant IDH1 vaccine in newly diagnosed glioma. The assay was immunoSEQ multiplex PCR, and TCRdb's table has in-frame clones only and misses some. The sample has 45,000 to 65,000 clones; less than 75% are singletons. For these receptors, no antigen is known. Time point defined: week 47, end of study. Doses of 300 ug of mutant IDH1 20-mer peptide were given with topical imiquimod. The sequenced sample was peripheral blood mononuclear cells (PBMCs), obtained from a glioma patient whose treatment included an IDH1 peptide vaccine. These receptors came from a middle-aged man with glioma. Some clones in this sample may be carry-over from other donors' samples.

The chain combines TRBV2 with TRBJ1-1; D unresolved. The CDR3 has 12 residues. V shed 4 bases and J shed 5 bases, with 8 bases lying between them. CDR1 and CDR2 (germline): SNHLY, FYNNEI. CDR3 nucleotides: TGTGCCAGCAGTGCTGTGGGAACTGAAGCTTTCTTT. It is translated as CASSAVGTEAFF. The entire variable domain, with the rest obtained from reference TRBV2 and TRBJ1-1, is as follows: EPEVTQTPSHQVTQMGQEVILRCVPISNHLYFYWYRQILGQKVEFLVSFYNNEISEKSEIFDDQFSVERPDGSNFTLKIRSTKLEDSAMYFCASSAVGTEAFFGQGTRLTVV.

This chain uses TRBV5-1 with TRBJ1-6; D perhaps matches TRBD1 (5 bases). The germline V gene has CDR1 SGHRS and CDR2 YFSETQ. The CDR3 contains 15 residues. V was pared by 2 bases and J by 10 bases, with 16 bases between. CDR3 loop: CASSFSGVAGSPLHF. In DNA, the CDR3 is TGCGCCAGCAGCTTTTCGGGGGTCGCGGGGTCACCCCTCCACTTT.

V usage is TRBV7-2 and J usage is TRBJ1-1; D not resolved. V lost 5 bases to trimming and J lost 8 bases, with 15 bases between them. Germline lookup yields CDR1 SGHTA and CDR2 FQGNSA. The CDR3 consists of 13 residues. The CDR3 DNA follows: TGTGCCAGCAGCCTCGGACGGCTCAGCGAAGCTTTCTTT. Translating it yields CASSLGRLSEAFF.

This rearrangement joins TRBV6-1 to TRBJ1-3; D is undetermined. The CDR3 extends over 16 amino acids. V gave up 0 bases and J gave up 0 bases, with 9 bases separating them. CDR1 and CDR2 from the germline V gene are MNHNS and SASEGT. DNA of the CDR3: TGTGCCAGCAGTGAAGCGCGGGCGGGCTCTGGAAACACCATATATTTT. It specifies CASSEARAGSGNTIYF.

This chain links TRBV6-6 with TRBJ2-2; D unclear. The germline V gene has CDR1 MNHNY and CDR2 SVGAGI (reference sequence). The CDR3 sequence is 16 residues long. V lost 5 bases, J lost 0 bases, and 13 bases lay in between. As DNA, the CDR3 is TGTGCCAGCAGTCCCCCCGGGCCCACGAACACCGGGGAGCTGTTTTTT. Protein: CASSPPGPTNTGELFF.

This clone was seen a handful of times. The DNA is omitted, as the CDR3 cannot be located on it reliably, and the CDR3 follows TCRdb's listing. The chain joins TRBV9 to TRBJ2-1; the table's D call TRBD2 went unverified against the DNA. The CDR3 extends over 13 residues, inclusive of both ends. Germline assignment: CDR1 SGDLS and CDR2 YYNGEE. CDR3 sequence: CASSVGEGSPEFF.

This clone has a handful of counts. The V gene is TRBV19, the J gene TRBJ1-5; D ambiguous. With 6 bases removed from V and 4 bases from J, the gap between germline ends came to 10 bases. The CDR3 runs 13 residues. CDR1 and CDR2 from the germline V gene are LNHDA and SQIVND (reference sequence). The CDR3 sequence is CASSPAGNQPQHF. CDR3 sequence (DNA): TGTGCCAGTAGCCCGGCGGGGAATCAGCCCCAGCATTTT.

The chain carries TRBV12-5 and TRBJ1-3; 8 bases align to TRBD1. Germline lookup yields CDR1 LGHNT and CDR2 FRNRAP. This CDR3 has 15 amino acids. J gave up 0 bases and V 7 bases, and 5 bases lay outside the gene matches. For the CDR3, the DNA is TGTGCTAGTGACCATACAGGGGGCTCTGGAAACACCATATATTTT. This gives the protein CASDHTGGSGNTIYF.

The genes are TRBV6-1 and TRBJ1-1, with D tentatively TRBD1 (5 bases). V lost 7 bases and J 5 bases, leaving 20 bases between the germline ends. Germline V gene lookup returns CDR1 MNHNS and CDR2 SASEGT. The CDR3 loop spans 15 amino acids. CDR3 sequence: CASTMIGGRRTEAFF. The CDR3 DNA sequence: TGTGCCAGCACCATGATCGGGGGGAGGAGGACTGAAGCTTTCTTT.

The chain recombines TRBV2 with TRBJ2-3; 11 bases are a match to TRBD1. Germline-derived CDR1 and CDR2 are SNHLY and FYNNEI. This CDR3 spans 14 amino acids. Trimming at V came to 9 bases and at J to 2 bases, leaving 4 bases not matched to a gene. The CDR3 DNA follows: TGTGCCAGTCGTGGACAGGGGGCCACAGATACGCAGTATTTT. Amino acid sequence: CASRGQGATDTQYF.

This clone was seen a handful of times. The genes are TRBV6-1 and TRBJ1-3; perhaps TRBD1 as D (5 bases). This CDR3 comprises 17 residues. Germline V gene lookup returns CDR1 MNHNS and CDR2 SASEGT. With 4 bases removed from V and 4 bases from J, the gap between germline ends came to 20 bases. CDR3 nucleotides: TGTGCCAGCAGTGTACCGGGACGGACTCTCGAGGGAAACACCATATATTTT. Its protein product is CASSVPGRTLEGNTIYF.

This clone came up a few times. V and J are TRBV29-1 and TRBJ2-5, with D unresolved. CDR3 length equals 13 residues. The germline V gene has CDR1 SQVTM and CDR2 ANQGSEA. Trimming stripped 6 bases from V and 5 bases from J, with 16 bases between. The CDR3 nucleotides are TGCAGCGTACCGGTCCCTCCCCATGAGACCCAGTACTTC. As protein: CSVPVPPHETQYF.

The chain uses TRBV5-5 and TRBJ2-7; D is perhaps TRBD1 (5 bases). The CDR3 has 15 amino acids. V lost 4 bases, J lost 3 bases, and 17 bases lay in between. Germline loops: CDR1 SGHKS, CDR2 YYEKEE (reference sequence). CDR3 sequence (DNA): TGTGCCAGCAGCGCTAAAGGGGTTGGGGTCTACGAGCAGTACTTC. Its translation: CASSAKGVGVYEQYF.

V is TRBV5-6 and J is TRBJ2-2; D not resolved. CDR1 and CDR2 (germline): SGHDT, YYEEEE. This CDR3 region has 13 residues. The V end lost 5 bases, the J end lost 6 bases, and 11 bases lay between the germline ends. CDR3 nucleotides: TGTGCCAGCAGTGTTGGTAGTCCCGGGGAGCTGTTTTTT. Translating it yields CASSVGSPGELFF.